Included here is one TCR beta chain sequence, with context. This clonotype was seen at least ten times. The antigen it recognizes is unknown. Base qualities are missing; no much larger clone stands one base away. The sample is drawn from a study of T cells after yellow fever vaccination (dated by TCRdb to between 2018 and 2021). Study-level background: The SMART-Seq v4 Ultra Low Input RNA kit was used to prepare libraries from fractions with low cell numbers. To follow T-cell clones before and after both primary and booster YFV17D yellow fever vaccination, bulk TCR alpha and beta repertoires underwent longitudinal sequencing. Blood was collected at multiple timepoints before and after primary and secondary immunization, and bulk PBMC replicates and cell subsets were isolated. Two healthy male donors made up the cohort, one aged 18 to 29 years and the other aged 30 to 40 years.

The treatment or condition label of this sample denotes: live attenuated yellow fever vaccine strain. At every blood-draw timepoint, two biological replicates of bulk PBMCs were collected. PBMCs were isolated from peripheral blood using a standard Ficoll-Paque protocol. RNA was extracted with TriZol from bulk PBMCs, CD4 and CD8 fractions, and dextramer-positive and dextramer-negative fractions. Study-wide conclusions, independent of this receptor: Most clones expanded after primary vaccination (approximately 95% of CD4 and roughly 91% of CD8) were re-detected after the booster, suggesting that broad memory maintenance occurred. Because abundant contaminating clonotypes from the bulk population could be contained in FACS-sorted repertoires, computational filtering was required. Because the study included only two donors, the extent to which the findings can be generalized is limited. Compared with the primary T-cell response, the secondary T-cell response was weaker but faster, peaking on day 5 rather than day 15. A small fraction of clonotypes appeared in both the CD4 and CD8 compartments, likely as a result of convergent recombination.

Synthesis of TCR cDNA relied on 5'RACE template switching, a step that introduced a universal primer site along with unique molecular identifiers. cDNA synthesis was primed from both the TCR alpha and TCR beta constant segments. Libraries were amplified in two PCR steps, with sample barcodes and sequencing adapters added in the second step. Libraries were sequenced on Illumina HiSeq 2500 (2x100 bp) or NovaSeq (2x150 bp). In the paper's pipeline: MIGEC was used to demultiplex reads and collapse the reads into UMI consensus sequences, and MiXCR was used for V(D)J alignment. Using edgeR on replicate PBMC samples, clonotypes were called vaccine-responding if FDR was below 0.01 and the log2 fold change was above 5 up to day 15. CD4 or CD8 identity was assigned to each bulk clonotype according to whether the clonotype was present at higher abundance in the sequenced CD4 repertoire or the sequenced CD8 repertoire. In-frame beta chains were kept once TCRdb had trimmed the public reads at Q25 with fastp and called clones with MiXCR. Rows are unified per CDR3 protein, each entry keeping the most common DNA and genes. V and J calls and clone size were set by TCRdb, not the authors. In all, the sample holds some 350,000 distinct CDR3 sequences, and 8.7% of those were seen once. The ten largest clonotypes hold roughly 18% of the sample.

V gives up 7 bases and J gives up 0 bases, and the segment between their germline ends measures 18 bases. From cysteine to phenylalanine, the CDR3 is 15 amino acids long. Only CDR3 DNA remains: 45 bases, in frame from the first base. Per the germline V gene, SQVTM is the CDR1 and ANQGSEA is the CDR2. This clonotype originated in a man younger than 35 who received the YFV17D yellow fever vaccine. The sample here was PBMCs, taken on the day of the first yellow fever vaccination. This chain is built from TRBV29-1 and TRBJ1-1, with a tentative D gene TRBD1 over 6 matching bases. CDR3 sequence: CSAGGTSGMNTEAFF. Here is the DNA: TGCAGCGCTGGGGGGACATCCGGGATGAACACTGAAGCTTTCTTT.